The entry below describes one TCR beta chain. Study processing details: Counts of nucleated cells, estimated from reference gene primer amplification, were obtained. The data were produced by immunoSEQ multiplex PCR, yet TCRdb's version contains in-frame clones alone and is incomplete. D and trimming were read from the DNA, whereas the V and J calls and clone size are those reported in that table. The profile shows around 290,000 clones, approximately 90% of them singletons. The V end lost 7 bases, the J end lost 2 bases, and 5 bases lay between the germline ends. The CDR3 consists of 11 residues. This specimen belongs to a study of blood T cell repertoires in COVID-19. About the research overall: T cells, B-cell-depleted T cells, or PBMCs supplied cDNA or gDNA.

Sequencing was done on a sample of peripheral blood. This chain joins TRBV12-3 or TRBV12-4 and TRBJ1-1; no clear D gene. The TCR comes from a man aged 35 to 55 with acute or convalescent COVID-19. DNA for the CDR3: TGTGCCAGCATCCTAAACACTGAAGCTTTCTTT. Translating it yields CASILNTEAFF.